This TCR beta chain was obtained from a study of blood T cell repertoires in COVID-19. Study overall: Acute-phase and convalescent COVID-19 samples originated in the United States, Italy and Spain. Sample material is recorded as cDNA or gDNA derived from T cells, B-cell-depleted T cells, or PBMCs.

With 0 bases removed from V and 8 bases from J, the gap between germline ends came to 15 bases. The CDR3 extends over 15 amino acids. The germline V gene has CDR1 SGDLS and CDR2 YYNGEE. Assay: immunoSEQ multiplex PCR; the TCRdb copy retains only in-frame clones and omits some. The sample consists of fewer than 50,000 clones, about 83% of them appearing once. Specimen: peripheral blood. The clonotype originates from a woman of 80 years or more with active or convalescent COVID-19. The chain is built from TRBV9 and TRBJ2-1, with D maybe TRBD1 (5 bases). CDR3 nucleotides: TGTGCCAGCAGCGTAGGGACCAAAAGGGGCGATGAGCAGTTCTTC. Protein sequence: CASSVGTKRGDEQFF. Full variable domain (outside the CDR3, taken from reference TRBV9 and TRBJ2-1): DSGVTQTPKHLITATGQRVTLRCSPRSGDLSVYWYQQSLDQGLQFLIQYYNGEERAKGNILERFSAQQFPDLHSELNLSSLELGDSALYFCASSVGTKRGDEQFFGPGTRLTVL.